This is a list of T cell receptor beta chains from one sample in a study of blood T cell repertoires in COVID-19. Profiled with immunoSEQ multiplex PCR; TCRdb holds only in-frame clones, not every one. The sample yields hundreds of thousands of clones, 88% seen once. Specimen: peripheral blood. Every receptor here comes from a woman aged 45-59 years with COVID-19, enrolled during active disease. CDR3s include the opening cysteine and the closing phenylalanine or tryptophan. A D gene is named only where the DNA matches it firmly. Only part of the rows carry a size: once, few, many, or a class if the clone is expanded.

D gene	V gene	J gene	clone size	CDR3 protein	CDR3 DNA
.	TRBV5-4	TRBJ1-2	.	CASSPSTGRLYGYTF	TGTGCCAGCAGCCCGAGCACCGGGAGACTCTATGGCTACACCTTC
.	TRBV15	TRBJ1-3	.	CATSRDSGLSGNTIYF	TGTGCCACCAGCAGAGATTCAGGGTTATCTGGAAACACCATATATTTT
.	TRBV2	TRBJ2-1	.	CASSGDREDEQFF	TGTGCCAGCAGTGGCGACAGGGAGGATGAGCAGTTCTTC
.	TRBV5-6	TRBJ1-5	.	CASSFGLTGDQPQHF	TGTGCCAGCAGCTTTGGGCTCACCGGGGATCAGCCCCAGCATTTT
TRBD1	TRBV6-6	TRBJ1-5	.	CASEDRKGGGPQHF	TGTGCCAGCGAGGACAGGAAGGGGGGTGGGCCCCAGCATTTT
TRBD1	TRBV5-1	TRBJ2-1	.	CASSLESGTGGSEQFF	TGCGCCAGCAGCTTGGAGTCCGGGACAGGGGGTTCCGAGCAGTTCTTC
.	TRBV27	TRBJ1-5	once	CASSLQTGNQPQHF	TGTGCCAGCAGTCTCCAAACAGGGAATCAGCCCCAGCATTTT
.	TRBV2	TRBJ2-2	.	CASGLGSPGELFF	TGTGCCAGTGGCCTGGGCTCCCCCGGGGAGCTGTTTTTT
.	TRBV5-1	TRBJ2-3	once	CASIPGQYTDTQYF	TGCGCCAGCATCCCAGGACAGTACACAGATACGCAGTATTTT
TRBD1	TRBV29-1	TRBJ1-2	once	CSVEPGQGLYGYTF	TGCAGCGTTGAACCGGGACAGGGCCTCTATGGCTACACCTTC
TRBD1	TRBV5-1	TRBJ1-1	.	CASSLRVGQGNTEAFF	TGCGCCAGCAGCTTGAGAGTGGGACAGGGGAACACTGAAGCTTTCTTT
.	TRBV6-4	TRBJ1-2	.	CASSESKDNGYTF	TGTGCCAGCAGTGAGAGTAAAGACAATGGCTACACCTTC
TRBD2	TRBV2	TRBJ2-3	few	CASKLQRGGEDTQYF	TGTGCCAGCAAACTCCAGCGGGGGGGCGAAGATACGCAGTATTTT
TRBD1	TRBV30	TRBJ1-2	once	CAWSRDRGKVGYTF	TGTGCCTGGAGTAGGGACAGGGGCAAAGTGGGCTACACCTTC
TRBD1	TRBV28	TRBJ1-2	.	CAGASYGTGDYGYTF	TGTGCCGGGGCTAGTTACGGGACAGGGGACTATGGCTACACCTTC
.	TRBV27	TRBJ1-4	.	CASSLSEGTGLFF	TGTGCCAGCAGTTTATCGGAGGGCACCGGACTGTTTTTT
TRBD1	TRBV30	TRBJ2-7	.	CAWGTGGYEQYF	TGTGCCTGGGGGACAGGTGGGTACGAGCAGTACTTC
TRBD2	TRBV5-1	TRBJ2-3	few	CASTGTSDTTDTQYF	TGCGCCAGCACCGGGACTAGCGACACCACAGATACGCAGTATTTT
TRBD1	TRBV30	TRBJ1-1	.	CAWSVGTGRVAFF	TGTGCCTGGAGTGTAGGGACAGGGAGGGTAGCTTTCTTT
TRBD1	TRBV30	TRBJ2-1	once	CAWSAKGQGGYNEQFF	TGTGCCTGGAGTGCAAAAGGACAGGGCGGGTACAATGAGCAGTTCTTC
.	TRBV5-1	TRBJ2-1	.	CASSLVLSGGEQFF	TGCGCCAGCAGCTTGGTGCTTAGCGGCGGCGAGCAGTTCTTC
TRBD2	TRBV20-1	TRBJ2-5	.	CSASPSGEETQYF	TGCAGTGCTAGTCCCAGCGGGGAAGAGACCCAGTACTTC
.	TRBV7-8	TRBJ2-6	.	CASSSPGWSGANVLTF	TGTGCCAGCAGTTCTCCAGGGTGGTCTGGGGCCAACGTCCTGACTTTC
.	TRBV27	TRBJ1-2	.	CASRKGIDGYTF	TGTGCCAGCAGAAAGGGGATCGATGGCTACACCTTC
TRBD2	TRBV7-8	TRBJ2-3	.	CATQKIPGPSRGPREDTQYF	TGTGCCACCCAAAAAATTCCAGGCCCGTCGAGGGGACCGCGGGAGGATACGCAGTATTTT
.	TRBV4-1	TRBJ2-3	.	CASSQGRGLTDTQYF	TGCGCCAGCAGCCAAGGGCGGGGGCTCACAGATACGCAGTATTTT
.	TRBV4-2	TRBJ1-6	.	CASSLLGEDSPLHF	TGTGCCAGCAGCTTATTGGGAGAAGACTCACCCCTCCACTTT
.	TRBV2	TRBJ1-6	.	CASSLSGGADNSPLHF	TGTGCCAGCAGCCTGTCGGGGGGGGCGGATAATTCACCCCTCCACTTT
.	TRBV19	TRBJ1-6	.	CASSQTGFYSPLHF	TGTGCCAGTAGTCAGACAGGTTTTTATTCACCCCTCCACTTT
TRBD1	TRBV12-3/TRBV12-4	TRBJ1-3	.	CASRQGAGNTIYF	TGTGCCAGCAGGCAGGGGGCAGGAAACACCATATATTTT
.	TRBV5-1	TRBJ2-7	.	CASSSVNYDEQYF	TGCGCCAGCAGCTCTGTAAACTACGACGAGCAGTACTTC
TRBD1	TRBV29-1	TRBJ2-1	.	CSVDRVGRGEQFF	TGCAGCGTGGACAGGGTTGGACGGGGTGAGCAGTTCTTC
.	TRBV6-5	TRBJ1-4	.	CASSYGGGDEKLFF	TGTGCCAGCAGTTACGGTGGAGGGGACGAAAAACTGTTTTTT
TRBD1	TRBV6-6	TRBJ2-7	once	CASSQTWDRMTSEQYF	TGTGCCAGCAGTCAGACATGGGACAGGATGACTAGCGAGCAGTACTTC
.	TRBV11-2	TRBJ2-1	.	CASSLESAGMPMDEQFF	TGTGCCAGCAGCTTAGAGTCGGCAGGAATGCCAATGGATGAGCAGTTCTTC
TRBD2	TRBV5-6	TRBJ2-1	.	CASSPLSGGGHEQFF	TGTGCCAGCAGCCCCCTGAGCGGGGGGGGCCATGAGCAGTTCTTC
TRBD1	TRBV7-9	TRBJ1-2	.	CASRLGTGSGGYTF	TGTGCCAGCAGGTTAGGGACAGGTTCGGGTGGCTACACCTTC
.	TRBV11-2	TRBJ1-1	.	CASSLEHNTEAFF	TGTGCCAGCAGCTTAGAACATAACACTGAAGCTTTCTTT
.	TRBV2	TRBJ1-3	once	CASSANRAGNTIYF	TGTGCCAGCAGTGCCAACAGGGCTGGAAACACCATATATTTT
.	TRBV28	TRBJ1-6	once	CASRRSSYNSPLHF	TGTGCCAGCAGGCGAAGCTCCTATAATTCACCCCTCCACTTT
TRBD2	TRBV18	TRBJ2-7	.	CASSPTGLAFYEQYF	TGTGCCAGCTCCCCGACGGGACTAGCCTTCTACGAGCAGTACTTC
TRBD1	TRBV4-2	TRBJ2-1	few	CASSQEGTGGEDEQFF	TGTGCCAGCAGCCAAGAGGGGACAGGGGGCGAGGATGAGCAGTTCTTC